Detailed here is one T cell receptor (beta chain). Using immunoSEQ multiplex PCR, the repertoire was profiled, and TCRdb retains in-frame clones only, with some absent. The sample has about 200,000 clones; 70% to 90% are singletons. This specimen comes from a study of blood T cell repertoires in COVID-19. Study details: Collection of acute and convalescent COVID-19 samples took place in the United States, Italy and Spain. PBMCs, B-cell-depleted T cells, or T cells were the source of the cDNA or gDNA that made up the material.

The germline gives CDR1 ENHRY, CDR2 SYGVKD. Losses at the gene ends were 2 bases for V and 4 bases for J; bases not matched to a gene: 0. CDR3 size: 14 residues. Followed over time, Seattle patients had been enrolled while infection was active. Sequencing was done on a sample of peripheral blood. V gene TRBV10-3 combines with J gene TRBJ1-5; TRBD1 aligns across 9 bases. This clonotype was sampled from a man in his fifties or sixties with COVID-19, enrolled during active disease. CDR3 residues: CAISEGTGNQPQHF. The CDR3 DNA reads as TGTGCCATCAGTGAGGGGACAGGGAATCAGCCCCAGCATTTT.